This is a list of T cell receptor beta chains from one sample in a study of T-cell memory formation after mild COVID-19. TCRdb reprocessed the 5' RACE reads via MiXCR and lists one record per CDR3 protein. The sample yields 50,000 or so distinct CDR3 sequences, around 10% seen once. The sample was PBMCs or a T cell subset sorted from them (not recorded which). These receptors came from an adult woman who had mild COVID-19 (a few samples of this study predate the infection). Cell type and time point are not known. Each CDR3 is given with its conserved first and last residue. The D gene is left open where the match is weak. For some rows the clone size is stated as once, few or many, or as a class when expanded; others skip it.

size	V	D	J	CDR3	DNA
-	TRBV5-1	-	TRBJ2-7	CASSSGRSSSYEQYF	TGCGCCAGCAGCTCGGGACGGAGTAGCTCCTACGAGCAGTACTTC
many	TRBV4-3	-	TRBJ2-2	CASSSYMGTGELFF	TGCGCCAGCAGCTCTTACATGGGGACCGGGGAGCTGTTTTTT
-	TRBV11-2	TRBD1	TRBJ2-2	CASSAQPGGTGELFF	TGTGCCAGCAGCGCCCAACCAGGGGGCACCGGGGAGCTGTTTTTT
few	TRBV24-1	-	TRBJ1-1	CATTGRRNTEAFF	TGTGCCACGACGGGACGGAGGAACACTGAAGCTTTCTTT
few	TRBV12-3/TRBV12-4	-	TRBJ2-1	CASRPRPGPTNEQFF	TGTGCCAGCAGACCTAGGCCGGGACCCACGAATGAGCAGTTCTTC
many	TRBV18	TRBD2	TRBJ2-1	CASSLAVLAGGPLHYNEQFF	TGTGCCAGCTCACTAGCGGTACTAGCGGGAGGCCCCCTGCACTACAATGAGCAGTTCTTC
many	TRBV7-2	-	TRBJ1-1	CASSLEVVGIAEAFF	TGTGCCAGCAGCTTAGAAGTGGTTGGGATCGCTGAAGCTTTCTTT
-	TRBV7-9	-	TRBJ2-3	CASSLVVQPDTQYF	TGTGCCAGCAGCTTAGTGGTACAGCCAGATACGCAGTATTTT
few	TRBV18	TRBD2	TRBJ2-7	CASSPTAGGGPYEQYF	TGTGCCAGCTCACCAACGGCGGGAGGAGGCCCCTACGAGCAGTACTTC
many	TRBV6-5	-	TRBJ1-2	CASSYFGYGYTF	TGTGCCAGCAGTTACTTTGGCTATGGCTACACCTTC
few	TRBV20-1	-	TRBJ2-3	CSARGATRGVPTDTQYF	TGCAGTGCTAGAGGGGCAACCAGGGGGGTCCCCACAGATACGCAGTATTTT
few	TRBV7-2	-	TRBJ2-4	CATQGSKNIQYF	TGTGCCACCCAGGGATCCAAAAACATTCAGTACTTC
medium-sized	TRBV20-1	-	TRBJ1-2	CSAARQAFSATPNYGYTF	TGCAGTGCGGCGAGACAGGCATTCTCTGCGACCCCTAACTATGGCTACACCTTC
many	TRBV7-6	-	TRBJ2-3	CASSERYTQYF	TGTGCCAGCAGCGAACGCTATACGCAGTATTTT
-	TRBV19	-	TRBJ1-5	CASSIDLSRNSNQPQHF	TGTGCCAGTAGTATAGATCTATCACGGAATAGCAATCAGCCCCAGCATTTT
few	TRBV5-1	-	TRBJ2-7	CASSLAGQRSYEQYF	TGCGCCAGCAGCTTGGCCGGGCAGCGCTCCTACGAGCAGTACTTC
-	TRBV12-3/TRBV12-4	-	TRBJ2-7	CASSWGGGDEQYF	TGTGCCAGCAGTTGGGGTGGTGGGGACGAGCAGTACTTC
-	TRBV19	-	TRBJ2-1	CASMDRLLYNEQFF	TGTGCCAGTATGGACCGACTTTTATACAATGAGCAGTTCTTC
-	TRBV3-1	-	TRBJ2-7	CASSRPGLGLSEQYF	TGTGCCAGCAGCCGACCGGGACTGGGGCTCTCCGAGCAGTACTTC
many	TRBV29-1	-	TRBJ2-7	CSVGDGYEQYF	TGCAGCGTGGGGGACGGCTACGAGCAGTACTTC
few	TRBV11-2	-	TRBJ1-5	CASSLMGGKDQPQHF	TGTGCCAGCAGTCTAATGGGGGGTAAGGATCAGCCCCAGCATTTT
many	TRBV6-6	TRBD1	TRBJ2-1	CASSRPGQKGDEQFF	TGTGCCAGCAGCAGACCGGGACAGAAAGGCGATGAGCAGTTCTTC
few	TRBV19	-	TRBJ1-1	CACARASTEAFF	TGTGCCTGCGCCAGGGCATCCACTGAAGCTTTCTTT
many	TRBV13	-	TRBJ2-1	CASSSHNEQFF	TGTGCCAGCAGCTCCCACAATGAGCAGTTCTTC
many	TRBV20-1	-	TRBJ1-1	CSATGNTEAFF	TGCAGTGCGACAGGGAACACTGAAGCTTTCTTT
medium-sized	TRBV6-5	TRBD2	TRBJ2-2	CASTTSGTGELFF	TGTGCCAGCACAACTAGCGGGACCGGGGAGCTGTTTTTT
-	TRBV6-2/TRBV6-3	TRBD1	TRBJ2-2	CASRTRQGANTGELFF	TGTGCCAGCAGGACCAGACAGGGGGCGAACACCGGGGAGCTGTTTTTT
many	TRBV6-5	-	TRBJ2-5	CASSYFDSWEETQYF	TGTGCCAGCAGTTACTTTGACTCGTGGGAAGAGACCCAGTACTTC
many	TRBV10-3	TRBD2	TRBJ2-1	CAINGGRNEQFF	TGTGCCATCAATGGCGGGAGAAATGAGCAGTTCTTC
many	TRBV11-2	-	TRBJ2-7	CASSGGVTGAYEQYF	TGTGCCAGCAGCGGGGGGGTTACAGGGGCCTACGAGCAGTACTTC
few	TRBV10-3	-	TRBJ2-1	CASRLGSNEQFF	TGTGCCTCTAGACTAGGGAGCAATGAGCAGTTCTTC
-	TRBV5-1	-	TRBJ1-2	CASSLAGGFGYTF	TGCGCCAGCAGCTTGGCCGGGGGGTTTGGCTACACCTTC
few	TRBV11-3	TRBD1	TRBJ2-1	CASSSRRDRGDNEQFF	TGTGCCAGCAGCTCGCGCCGGGACAGGGGCGACAATGAGCAGTTCTTC
-	TRBV7-2	TRBD2	TRBJ2-1	CASSLRGGLVGYEQFF	TGTGCCAGCAGCTTAAGGGGGGGACTAGTCGGCTATGAGCAGTTCTTC
many	TRBV4-1	TRBD2	TRBJ2-3	CASSQRLAGGLGTDTQYF	TGCGCCAGCAGCCAAAGGCTAGCGGGGGGGCTGGGCACAGATACGCAGTATTTT
-	TRBV7-2	TRBD2	TRBJ2-3	CASSNRGVAGRRGTDTQYF	TGTGCCAGCAGCAATCGTGGAGTAGCGGGAAGGAGGGGCACAGATACGCAGTATTTT
-	TRBV5-1	-	TRBJ1-1	CASSTQDGLRAFF	TGCGCCAGCAGTACTCAGGACGGGCTGAGAGCTTTCTTT
many	TRBV7-9	TRBD1	TRBJ2-3	CASARAGGADTQYF	TGTGCCAGCGCGAGGGCAGGGGGCGCAGATACGCAGTATTTT
-	TRBV19	-	TRBJ1-2	CASSISDRHSYGYTF	TGTGCCAGTAGTATATCGGACAGACATAGCTATGGCTACACCTTC
-	TRBV18	-	TRBJ1-3	CASSPPLQGISGNTIYF	TGTGCCAGCTCACCACCGTTACAGGGAATCTCTGGAAACACCATATATTTT
many	TRBV6-6	-	TRBJ2-3	CASKGETGGPSTDTQYF	TGTGCCAGTAAAGGGGAGACGGGCGGACCTAGCACAGATACGCAGTATTTT
-	TRBV6-1	-	TRBJ1-1	CASSEYGGRDTEAFF	TGTGCCAGCAGTGAGTACGGGGGGAGGGACACTGAAGCTTTCTTT
-	TRBV20-1	-	TRBJ1-2	CSARDHSGGYTF	TGCAGTGCTAGAGATCACTCTGGGGGCTACACCTTC
-	TRBV6-6	TRBD1	TRBJ2-2	CASTNGQGSTGELFF	TGTGCCAGCACAAATGGACAGGGGAGCACCGGGGAGCTGTTTTTT
few	TRBV5-6	-	TRBJ2-7	CASSHRARTYYEQYF	TGTGCCAGCAGCCACCGAGCGAGGACCTATTACGAGCAGTACTTC
-	TRBV7-9	TRBD1	TRBJ2-7	CASSLGAGTATYEQYF	TGTGCCAGCAGCTTAGGAGCCGGGACAGCCACCTACGAGCAGTACTTC
-	TRBV20-1	-	TRBJ2-4	CSARRDSKNIQYF	TGCAGTGCCAGAAGAGACTCCAAAAACATTCAGTACTTC
few	TRBV2	-	TRBJ2-5	CASYGYREVRETQYF	TGTGCCAGCTATGGGTACAGGGAAGTTCGAGAGACCCAGTACTTC
few	TRBV10-3	TRBD2	TRBJ2-3	CAISVSSGRATDTQYF	TGTGCCATCAGTGTATCAAGCGGGAGGGCCACAGATACGCAGTATTTT
few	TRBV12-3/TRBV12-4	-	TRBJ1-3	CASSPSGRRSGNTIYF	TGTGCCAGCAGTCCTTCGGGACGACGCTCTGGAAACACCATATATTTT
few	TRBV15	-	TRBJ2-6	CATSRQSTSGANVLTF	TGTGCCACCAGCAGGCAGTCTACCTCTGGGGCCAACGTCCTGACTTTC
-	TRBV4-3	-	TRBJ2-7	CASSQVKPGTPAGEQYF	TGCGCCAGCAGCCAAGTTAAACCCGGGACTCCCGCCGGTGAGCAGTACTTC
-	TRBV12-3/TRBV12-4	-	TRBJ1-4	CASSLGQGFNEKLFF	TGTGCCAGCAGTTTAGGGCAGGGTTTTAATGAAAAACTGTTTTTT
-	TRBV24-1	-	TRBJ1-6	CATSPGYNSPLHF	TGTGCCACCAGTCCAGGGTATAATTCACCCCTCCACTTT
few	TRBV5-1	-	TRBJ2-4	CASSLENPSRNIQYF	TGCGCCAGCAGCTTGGAGAACCCATCCAGGAACATTCAGTACTTC
few	TRBV24-1	TRBD1	TRBJ2-3	CATSVRTGGDTQYF	TGTGCCACCAGTGTAAGGACAGGGGGAGATACGCAGTATTTT
many	TRBV20-1	-	TRBJ2-7	CSALQLVSYEQYF	TGCAGTGCCCTCCAGCTGGTCTCCTACGAGCAGTACTTC
few	TRBV7-2	-	TRBJ2-7	CASSLRSESAYEQYF	TGTGCCAGCAGCTTACGGTCAGAATCGGCCTACGAGCAGTACTTC